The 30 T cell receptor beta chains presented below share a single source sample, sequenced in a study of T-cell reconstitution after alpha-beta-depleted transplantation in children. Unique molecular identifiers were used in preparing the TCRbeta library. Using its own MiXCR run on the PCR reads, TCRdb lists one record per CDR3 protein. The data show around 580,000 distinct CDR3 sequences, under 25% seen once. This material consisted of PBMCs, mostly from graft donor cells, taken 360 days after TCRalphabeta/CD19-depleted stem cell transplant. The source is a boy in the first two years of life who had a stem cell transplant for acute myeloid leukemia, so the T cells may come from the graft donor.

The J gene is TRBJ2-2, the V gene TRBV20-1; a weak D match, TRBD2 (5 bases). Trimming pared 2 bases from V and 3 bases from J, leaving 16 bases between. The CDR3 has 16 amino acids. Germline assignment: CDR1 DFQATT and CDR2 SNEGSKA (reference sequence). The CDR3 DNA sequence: TGCAGTGCTAGACCTCGTTACGGGGTCGACACCGGGGAGCTGTTTTTT. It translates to CSARPRYGVDTGELFF.

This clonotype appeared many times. For the CDR3, the DNA is TGTGCCAGCAGTTGGGAATTCCAGACCCAGTACTTC. Translation gives CASSWEFQTQYF. The chain couples TRBV12-3 or TRBV12-4 to TRBJ2-5; D is unclear. Trimming removed 4 bases at V and 6 bases at J, with 9 bases between. The CDR3 totals 12 residues.

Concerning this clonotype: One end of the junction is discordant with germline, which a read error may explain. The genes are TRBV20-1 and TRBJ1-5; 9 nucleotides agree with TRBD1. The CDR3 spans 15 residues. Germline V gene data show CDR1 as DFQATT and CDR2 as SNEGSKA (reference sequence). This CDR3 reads CSVRQGVDSNQPQHF. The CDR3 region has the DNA TGCAGTGTTAGACAGGGGGTCGATAGCAATCAGCCCCAGCATTTT.

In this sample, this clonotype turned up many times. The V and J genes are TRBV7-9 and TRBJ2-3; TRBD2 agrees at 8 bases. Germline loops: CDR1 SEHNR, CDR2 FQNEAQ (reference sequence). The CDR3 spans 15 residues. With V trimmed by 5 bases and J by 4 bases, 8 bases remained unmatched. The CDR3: CASSGPGLGPDTQYF. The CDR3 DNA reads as TGTGCCAGCAGCGGTCCGGGACTAGGACCAGATACGCAGTATTTT. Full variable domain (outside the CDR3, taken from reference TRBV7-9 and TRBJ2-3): DTGVSQNPRHKITKRGQNVTFRCDPISEHNRLYWYRQTLGQGPEFLTYFQNEAQLEKSRLLSDRFSAERPKGSFSTLEIQRTEQGDSAMYLCASSGPGLGPDTQYFGPGTRLTVL.

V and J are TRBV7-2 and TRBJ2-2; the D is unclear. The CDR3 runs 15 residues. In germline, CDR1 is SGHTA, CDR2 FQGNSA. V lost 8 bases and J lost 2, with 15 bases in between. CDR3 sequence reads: CASSSSWLNTGELFF. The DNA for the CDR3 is TGTGCCAGCTCGTCAAGTTGGCTAAACACCGGGGAGCTGTTTTTT.

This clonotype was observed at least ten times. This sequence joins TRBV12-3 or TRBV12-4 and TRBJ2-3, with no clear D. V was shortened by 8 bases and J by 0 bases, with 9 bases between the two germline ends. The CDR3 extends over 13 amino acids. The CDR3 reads CASGHTSTDTQYF. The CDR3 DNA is TGTGCCAGCGGTCACACGAGCACAGATACGCAGTATTTT.

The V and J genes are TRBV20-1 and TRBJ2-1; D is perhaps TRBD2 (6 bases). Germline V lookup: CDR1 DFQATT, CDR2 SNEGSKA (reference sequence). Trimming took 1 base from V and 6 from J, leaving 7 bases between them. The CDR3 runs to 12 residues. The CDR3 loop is CSARGAGNEQFF. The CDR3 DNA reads TGCAGTGCTAGAGGAGCGGGCAATGAGCAGTTCTTC.

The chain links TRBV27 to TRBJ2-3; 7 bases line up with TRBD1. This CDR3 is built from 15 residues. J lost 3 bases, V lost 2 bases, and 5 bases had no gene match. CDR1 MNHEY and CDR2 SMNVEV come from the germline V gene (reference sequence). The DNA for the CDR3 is TGTGCCAGCAGTTTAACGGTCAGGGGGACAGATACGCAGTATTTT. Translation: CASSLTVRGTDTQYF.

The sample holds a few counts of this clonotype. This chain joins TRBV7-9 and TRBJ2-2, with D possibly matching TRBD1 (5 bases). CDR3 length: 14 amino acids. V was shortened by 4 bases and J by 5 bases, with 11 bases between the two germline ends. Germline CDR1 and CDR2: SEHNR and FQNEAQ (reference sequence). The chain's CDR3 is CASSSKQETGELFF. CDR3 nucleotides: TGTGCCAGCAGCTCAAAACAGGAAACCGGGGAGCTGTTTTTT.

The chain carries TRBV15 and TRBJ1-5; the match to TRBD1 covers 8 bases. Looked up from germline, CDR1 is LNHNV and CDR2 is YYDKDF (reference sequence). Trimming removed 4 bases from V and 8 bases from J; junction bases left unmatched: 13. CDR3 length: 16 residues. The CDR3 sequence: CATSNGQGQSVKPQHF. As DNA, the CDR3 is TGTGCCACCAGCAATGGACAGGGACAATCTGTAAAGCCCCAGCATTTT.

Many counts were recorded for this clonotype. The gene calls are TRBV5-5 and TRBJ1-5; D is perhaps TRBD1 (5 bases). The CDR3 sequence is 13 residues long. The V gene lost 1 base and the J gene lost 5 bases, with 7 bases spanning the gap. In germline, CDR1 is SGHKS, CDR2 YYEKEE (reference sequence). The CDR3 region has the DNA TGTGCCAGCAGCTTGTTAGGGGATCAGCCCCAGCATTTT. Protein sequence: CASSLLGDQPQHF. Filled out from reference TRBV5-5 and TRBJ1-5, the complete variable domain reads DAGVTQSPTHLIKTRGQQVTLRCSPISGHKSVSWYQQVLGQGPQFIFQYYEKEERGRGNFPDRFSARQFPNYSSELNVNALLLGDSALYLCASSLLGDQPQHFGDGTRLSIL.

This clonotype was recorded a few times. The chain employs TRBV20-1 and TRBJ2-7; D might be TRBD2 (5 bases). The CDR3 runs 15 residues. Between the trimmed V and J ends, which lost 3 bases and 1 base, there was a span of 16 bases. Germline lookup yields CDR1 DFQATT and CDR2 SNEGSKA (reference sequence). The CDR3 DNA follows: TGCAGTGCTAGGCAAACAGTCGGACTTTCCTACGAGCAGTACTTC. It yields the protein CSARQTVGLSYEQYF.

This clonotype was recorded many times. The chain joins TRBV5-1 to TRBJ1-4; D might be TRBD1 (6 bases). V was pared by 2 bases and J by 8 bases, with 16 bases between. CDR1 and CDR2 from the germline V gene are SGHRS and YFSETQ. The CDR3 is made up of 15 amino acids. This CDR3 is CASSFHRGQPEKLFF. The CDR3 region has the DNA TGCGCCAGCAGCTTTCATCGGGGGCAACCCGAAAAACTGTTTTTT.

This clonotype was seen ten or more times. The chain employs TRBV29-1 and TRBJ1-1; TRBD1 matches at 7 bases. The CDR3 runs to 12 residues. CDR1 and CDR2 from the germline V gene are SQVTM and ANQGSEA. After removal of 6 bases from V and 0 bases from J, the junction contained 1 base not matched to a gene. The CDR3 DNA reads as TGCAGCGTGGACAGGATGAACACTGAAGCTTTCTTT. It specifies CSVDRMNTEAFF.

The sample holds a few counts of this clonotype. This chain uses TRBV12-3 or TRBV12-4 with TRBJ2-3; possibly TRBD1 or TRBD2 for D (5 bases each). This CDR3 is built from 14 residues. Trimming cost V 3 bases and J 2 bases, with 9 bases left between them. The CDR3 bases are TGTGCCAGCAGTTTCTGGGGGAACACAGATACGCAGTATTTT. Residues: CASSFWGNTDTQYF.

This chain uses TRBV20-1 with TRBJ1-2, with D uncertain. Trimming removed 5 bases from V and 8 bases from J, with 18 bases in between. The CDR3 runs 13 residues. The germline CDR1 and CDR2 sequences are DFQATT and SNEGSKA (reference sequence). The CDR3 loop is CSAHRTEEVGYTF. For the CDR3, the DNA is TGCAGTGCTCACCGCACTGAAGAAGTGGGCTACACCTTC.

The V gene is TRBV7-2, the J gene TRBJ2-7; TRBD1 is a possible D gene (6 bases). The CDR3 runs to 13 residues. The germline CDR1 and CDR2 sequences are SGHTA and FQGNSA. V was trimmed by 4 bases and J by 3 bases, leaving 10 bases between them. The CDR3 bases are TGTGCCAGCAGCTCCTCGACAGGCTACGAGCAGTACGTC. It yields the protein CASSSSTGYEQYV.

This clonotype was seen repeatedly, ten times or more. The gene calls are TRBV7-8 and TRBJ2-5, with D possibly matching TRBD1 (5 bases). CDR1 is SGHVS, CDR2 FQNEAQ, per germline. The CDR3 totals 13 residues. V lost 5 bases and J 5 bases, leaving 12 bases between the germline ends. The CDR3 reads CASSLQDEETQYF. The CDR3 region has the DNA TGTGCCAGCAGCCTACAGGATGAGGAGACCCAGTACTTC.

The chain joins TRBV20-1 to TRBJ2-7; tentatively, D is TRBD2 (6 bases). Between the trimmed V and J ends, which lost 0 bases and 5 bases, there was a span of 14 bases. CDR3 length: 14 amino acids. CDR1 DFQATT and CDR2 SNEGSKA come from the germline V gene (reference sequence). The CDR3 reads CSARDPGRGNEQYV. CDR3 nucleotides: TGCAGTGCTAGAGATCCAGGCCGGGGGAACGAGCAGTACGTC.

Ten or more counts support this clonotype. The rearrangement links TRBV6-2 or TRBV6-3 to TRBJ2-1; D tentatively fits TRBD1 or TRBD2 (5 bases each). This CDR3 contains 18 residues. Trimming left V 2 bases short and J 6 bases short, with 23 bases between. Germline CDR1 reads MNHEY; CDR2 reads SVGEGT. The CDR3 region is CASSYGSPRGPPGNEQFF. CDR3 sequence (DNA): TGTGCCAGCAGTTACGGGTCCCCTAGGGGACCCCCGGGCAATGAGCAGTTCTTC.

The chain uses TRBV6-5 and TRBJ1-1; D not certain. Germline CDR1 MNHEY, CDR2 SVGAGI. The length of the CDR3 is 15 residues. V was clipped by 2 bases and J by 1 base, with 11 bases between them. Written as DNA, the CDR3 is TGTGCCAGCAGTTACAGTGGGGTGCAGAACACTGAAGCTTTCTTT. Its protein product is CASSYSGVQNTEAFF.

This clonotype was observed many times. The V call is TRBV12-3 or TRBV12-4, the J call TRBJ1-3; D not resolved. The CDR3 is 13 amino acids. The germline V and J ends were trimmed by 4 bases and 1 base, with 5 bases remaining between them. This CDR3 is CASSSRSGNTIYF. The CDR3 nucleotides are TGTGCCAGCAGTTCAAGGTCTGGAAACACCATATATTTT.

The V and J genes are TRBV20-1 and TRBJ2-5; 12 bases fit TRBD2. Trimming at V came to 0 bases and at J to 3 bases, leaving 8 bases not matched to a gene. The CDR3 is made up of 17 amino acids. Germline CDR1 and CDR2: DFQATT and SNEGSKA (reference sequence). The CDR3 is CSARDRLAGGQEETQYF. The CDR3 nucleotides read TGCAGTGCTAGAGATCGGCTAGCGGGGGGGCAGGAAGAGACCCAGTACTTC.

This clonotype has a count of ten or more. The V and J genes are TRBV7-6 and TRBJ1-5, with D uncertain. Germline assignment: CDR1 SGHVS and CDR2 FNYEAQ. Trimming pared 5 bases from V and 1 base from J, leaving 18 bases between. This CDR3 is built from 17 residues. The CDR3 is CASSLPLWVRSNQPQHF. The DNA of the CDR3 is TGTGCCAGCAGCCTCCCCCTCTGGGTAAGAAGCAATCAGCCCCAGCATTTT.

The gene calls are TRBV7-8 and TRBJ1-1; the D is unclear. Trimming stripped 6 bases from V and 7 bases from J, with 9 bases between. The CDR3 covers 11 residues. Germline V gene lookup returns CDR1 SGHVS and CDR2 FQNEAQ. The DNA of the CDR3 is TGTGCCAGCAGTGGGAATAGTGAAGCTTTCTTT. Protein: CASSGNSEAFF. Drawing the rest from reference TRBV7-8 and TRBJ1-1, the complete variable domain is GAGVSQSPRYKVAKRGQDVALRCDPISGHVSLFWYQQALGQGPEFLTYFQNEAQLDKSGLPSDRFFAERPEGSVSTLKIQRTQQEDSAVYLCASSGNSEAFFGQGTRLTVV.

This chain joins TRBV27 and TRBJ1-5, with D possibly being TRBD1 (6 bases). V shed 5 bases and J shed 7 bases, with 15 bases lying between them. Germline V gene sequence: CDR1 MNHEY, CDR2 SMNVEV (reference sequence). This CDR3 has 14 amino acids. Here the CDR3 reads CASSRRGRFQPQHF. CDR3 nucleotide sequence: TGTGCCAGCAGTAGGAGGGGGAGGTTCCAGCCCCAGCATTTT.

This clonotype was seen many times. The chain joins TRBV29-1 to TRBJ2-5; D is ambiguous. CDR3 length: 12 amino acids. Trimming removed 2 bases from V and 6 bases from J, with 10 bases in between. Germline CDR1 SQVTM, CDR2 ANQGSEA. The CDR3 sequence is CSVERVKKTQYF. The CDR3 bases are TGCAGCGTTGAAAGAGTTAAGAAGACCCAGTACTTC.

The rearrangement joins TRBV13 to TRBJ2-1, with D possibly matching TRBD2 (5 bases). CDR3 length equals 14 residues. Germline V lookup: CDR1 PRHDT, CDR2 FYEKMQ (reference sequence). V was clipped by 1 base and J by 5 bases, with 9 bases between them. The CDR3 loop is CASSLERRNNEQFF. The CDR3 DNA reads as TGTGCCAGCAGCTTAGAGCGGAGAAACAATGAGCAGTTCTTC.

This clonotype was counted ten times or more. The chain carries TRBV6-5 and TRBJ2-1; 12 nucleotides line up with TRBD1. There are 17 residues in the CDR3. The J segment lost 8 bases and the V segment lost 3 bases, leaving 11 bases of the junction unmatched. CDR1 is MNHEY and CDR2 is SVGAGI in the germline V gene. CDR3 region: CASSYSDPGQGAHEQFF. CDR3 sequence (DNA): TGTGCCAGCAGTTATAGTGACCCGGGACAGGGGGCACATGAGCAGTTCTTC.

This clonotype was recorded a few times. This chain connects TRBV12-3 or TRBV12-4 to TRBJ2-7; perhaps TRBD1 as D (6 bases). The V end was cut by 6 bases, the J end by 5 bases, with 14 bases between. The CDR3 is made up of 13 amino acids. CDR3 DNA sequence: TGTGCCAGCAGCCCCACAGGGACAAACGAGCAGTACTTC. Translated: CASSPTGTNEQYF.